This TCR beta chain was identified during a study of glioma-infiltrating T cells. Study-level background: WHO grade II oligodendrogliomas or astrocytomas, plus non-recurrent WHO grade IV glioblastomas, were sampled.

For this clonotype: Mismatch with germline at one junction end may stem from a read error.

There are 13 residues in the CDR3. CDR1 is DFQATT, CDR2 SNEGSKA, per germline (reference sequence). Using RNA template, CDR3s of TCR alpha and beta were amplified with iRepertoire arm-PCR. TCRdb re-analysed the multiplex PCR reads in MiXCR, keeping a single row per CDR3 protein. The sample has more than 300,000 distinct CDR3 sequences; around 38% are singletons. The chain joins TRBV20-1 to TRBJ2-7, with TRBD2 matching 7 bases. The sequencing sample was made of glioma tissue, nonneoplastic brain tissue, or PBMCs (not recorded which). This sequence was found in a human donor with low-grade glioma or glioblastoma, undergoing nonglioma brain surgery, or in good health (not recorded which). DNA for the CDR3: TGCAGTGCTAGGGGGGGGTTCTCCTGCGAGCAGTACTTC. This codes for CSARGGFSCEQYF.